These T cell receptor beta chains were read from a single sample in a study of T cell changes during pregnancy in multiple sclerosis. Profiling relied on immunoSEQ multiplex PCR, and the TCRdb table lists in-frame clones only, not all of them. The table records under 35,000 clones, around 90% of them present only once. Source: CD8+ T cells from peripheral blood mononuclear cells, taken before pregnancy. Receptors originate from a female donor with multiple sclerosis, enrolled in a pregnancy study. CDR3s include the opening cysteine and the closing phenylalanine or tryptophan. The D gene is left open where the match is weak. Clone sizes are given selectively: once, few, many, or a class where the clone is expanded.

D gene	J gene	clone size	V gene	CDR3 length	CDR3 protein	CDR3 DNA
TRBD2	TRBJ2-1	NA	TRBV5-6	16	CASSLETSGLGNEQFF	TGTGCCAGCAGCTTGGAGACTAGCGGCTTGGGTAATGAGCAGTTCTTC
NA	TRBJ1-6	few	TRBV7-9	18	CASSFPSVGGVENSPLHF	TGTGCCAGCAGCTTCCCTAGCGTGGGGGGAGTAGAAAATTCACCCCTCCACTTT
NA	TRBJ2-3	NA	TRBV10-3	15	CAISESVESTDTQYF	TGTGCCATCAGTGAGTCAGTCGAGAGCACAGATACGCAGTATTTT
NA	TRBJ1-3	NA	TRBV30	12	CAWSQGSDTIYF	TGTGCCTGGTCGCAGGGTTCGGACACCATATATTTT
NA	TRBJ2-6	NA	TRBV27	15	CASSNDGAGANVLTF	TGTGCCAGCAGTAATGACGGAGCTGGGGCCAACGTCCTGACTTTC
NA	TRBJ1-6	NA	TRBV9	15	CASSAGDGHNSPLHF	TGTGCCAGCAGCGCAGGGGACGGACATAATTCACCCCTCCACTTT
NA	TRBJ2-1	NA	TRBV14	12	CASSTESNEQFF	TGTGCCAGCAGCACAGAAAGCAATGAGCAGTTCTTC
TRBD1	TRBJ2-3	NA	TRBV7-3	16	CASSPRDRGATDTQYF	TGTGCCAGCAGCCCCCGGGACAGGGGAGCCACAGATACGCAGTATTTT
TRBD1	TRBJ2-2	once	TRBV10-3	14	CATSDRGDTGELFF	TGTGCCACCTCCGACAGGGGGGACACCGGGGAGCTGTTTTTT
NA	TRBJ1-6	NA	TRBV15	16	CATSRDPSPMNSPLHF	TGTGCCACCAGCAGAGATCCGAGCCCGATGAATTCACCCCTCCACTTT
NA	TRBJ1-4	NA	TRBV5-4	12	CASSLGGGKLFF	TGTGCCAGCAGCTTGGGGGGGGGAAAACTGTTTTTT
TRBD2	TRBJ2-3	NA	TRBV9	14	CASSASGGTDTQYF	TGTGCCAGCAGCGCTAGCGGGGGGACAGATACGCAGTATTTT
NA	TRBJ1-1	NA	TRBV19	17	CASSIGGSTRSNTEAFF	TGTGCCAGTAGTATAGGAGGGTCTACCCGGTCGAACACTGAAGCTTTCTTT
NA	TRBJ2-7	NA	TRBV7-6	15	CASSFWSDSSYEQYF	TGTGCCAGCAGCTTCTGGTCGGACAGTTCCTACGAGCAGTACTTC
TRBD1	TRBJ1-1	NA	TRBV5-6	12	CASSSETGEGFF	TGTGCCAGCAGCTCCGAGACAGGGGAAGGTTTCTTT
TRBD1	TRBJ2-7	NA	TRBV30	15	CAWSVRQGSSYEQYF	TGTGCCTGGAGTGTAAGACAGGGTAGCTCCTACGAGCAGTACTTC
NA	TRBJ2-7	NA	TRBV2	14	CASSERDFANEQYF	TGTGCCAGCAGTGAGCGGGACTTCGCTAACGAGCAGTACTTC
NA	TRBJ1-2	NA	TRBV5-1	15	CASSVQPGKNYGYTF	TGCGCCAGCAGCGTCCAGCCAGGGAAAAACTATGGCTACACCTTC
NA	TRBJ1-4	NA	TRBV15	18	CATSREGVGYEANEKLFF	TGTGCCACCAGCAGAGAAGGCGTGGGTTACGAGGCTAATGAAAAACTGTTTTTT